This TCR beta chain is from a study of regulatory T cells in long-lasting Graves disease. Germline V gene sequence: CDR1 SGHRS, CDR2 YFSETQ. V lost 4 bases, J lost 4 bases, and 9 bases lay in between. The CDR3 covers 13 residues. This clonotype has a count of ten or more. Its antigen remains unknown. As to time point: persistent/refractory GD, antithyroid drugs over 5 years with positive TRAb. From RNA extracted from PBMCs, the TCR library was made. Study findings and constraints: Peripheral blood alone, not thyroid tissue, underwent study. Accuracy may have suffered from the small sample size.

According to the study, TCR beta libraries were built with iRepertoire HTBI primers and CDR3-region Arm-PCR. TCRdb ran MiXCR on the multiplex PCR reads and lists one entry per CDR3 protein. The repertoire consists of some 330,000 distinct CDR3 sequences, with approximately 25% occurring once and the leading ten covering approximately 28%. This material consisted of peripheral blood mononuclear cells (PBMCs), taken when the disease was refractory, from a patient treated with antithyroid drugs. The TCR sequence derives from a woman aged 40 to 50 with Graves disease. This chain connects TRBV5-1 to TRBJ1-5; D uncertain. CDR3 in amino acids: CASSPGVNQPQHF. In DNA form, the CDR3 reads TGCGCCAGCAGCCCTGGAGTGAATCAGCCCCAGCATTTT.